This TCR beta chain appears in the sequencing data of a study of PD-1 blockade in classical Hodgkin lymphoma. Overall study results and limits: CD4+ TCR diversity climbed significantly by C4D1, unlike CD8+ TCR diversity. Those starting nivolumab under 1 year post-ASCT were excluded. Diversity similar to that of newly diagnosed patients was seen at baseline in complete responders. Differences between repertoires have undefined causes, possibly disease activity or prior therapy.

The CDR3 contains 16 residues. Trimming shortened V by 1 base and J by 0 bases, and 10 bases separated the two germline ends. Germline CDR1 is LGHNA and CDR2 is YSLEER. On this clone itself: Its specificity is unknown.

TCRdb's table, derived via immunoSEQ multiplex PCR, lists solely in-frame clones and lacks some. The data show approximately 37,000 clones, with around 80% seen just once and about an eighth held by the top ten. All the patients suffered relapse after autologous stem cell transplantation, and brentuximab vedotin exposure differed. The gene calls are TRBV4-3 and TRBJ2-1, with D uncertain. The sequence was obtained from a human donor with classical Hodgkin lymphoma. Sequences were derived from peripheral blood mononuclear cells (PBMCs), sampled at baseline. Here the CDR3 reads CASSQVTDSSYNEQFF. In nucleotides, the CDR3 is TGCGCCAGCAGCCAAGTGACCGATAGCTCCTACAATGAGCAGTTCTTC.